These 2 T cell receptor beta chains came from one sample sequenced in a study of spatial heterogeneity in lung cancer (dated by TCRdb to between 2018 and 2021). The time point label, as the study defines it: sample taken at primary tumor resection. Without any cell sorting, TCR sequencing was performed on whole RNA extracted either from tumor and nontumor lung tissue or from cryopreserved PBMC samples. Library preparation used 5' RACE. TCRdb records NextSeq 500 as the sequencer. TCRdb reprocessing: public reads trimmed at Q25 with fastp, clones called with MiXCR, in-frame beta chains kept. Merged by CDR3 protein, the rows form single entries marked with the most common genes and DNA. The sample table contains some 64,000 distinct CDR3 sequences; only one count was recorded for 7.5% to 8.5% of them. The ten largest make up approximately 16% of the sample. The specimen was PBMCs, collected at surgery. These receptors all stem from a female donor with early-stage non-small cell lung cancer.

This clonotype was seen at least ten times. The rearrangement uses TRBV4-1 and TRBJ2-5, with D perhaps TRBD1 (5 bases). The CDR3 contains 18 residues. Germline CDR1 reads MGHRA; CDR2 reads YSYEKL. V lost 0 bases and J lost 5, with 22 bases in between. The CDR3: CASSQEASGPTEGETQYF. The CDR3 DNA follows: TGCGCCAGCAGCCAAGAAGCCTCAGGACCGACAGAAGGGGAGACCCAGTACTTC.

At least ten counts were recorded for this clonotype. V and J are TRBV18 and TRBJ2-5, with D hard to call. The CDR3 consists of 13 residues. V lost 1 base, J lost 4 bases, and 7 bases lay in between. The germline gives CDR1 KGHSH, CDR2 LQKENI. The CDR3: CASSPQDLETQYF. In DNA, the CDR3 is TGTGCCAGCTCACCACAGGATTTAGAGACCCAGTACTTC.